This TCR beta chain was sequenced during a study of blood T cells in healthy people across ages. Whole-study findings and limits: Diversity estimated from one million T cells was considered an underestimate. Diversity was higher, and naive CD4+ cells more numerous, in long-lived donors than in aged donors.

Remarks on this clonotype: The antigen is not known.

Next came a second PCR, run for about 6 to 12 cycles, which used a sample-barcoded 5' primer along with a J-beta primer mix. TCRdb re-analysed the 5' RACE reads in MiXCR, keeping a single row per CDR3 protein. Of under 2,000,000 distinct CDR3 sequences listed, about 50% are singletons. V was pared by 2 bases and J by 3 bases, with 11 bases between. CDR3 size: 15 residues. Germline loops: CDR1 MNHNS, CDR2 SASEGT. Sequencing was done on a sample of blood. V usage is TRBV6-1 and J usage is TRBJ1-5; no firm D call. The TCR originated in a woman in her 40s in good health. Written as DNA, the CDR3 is TGTGCCAGCAGTGAACACAGCTTGAACAATCAGCCCCAGCATTTT. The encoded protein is CASSEHSLNNQPQHF.